This TCR beta chain emerged from a study of blood T cell repertoires in COVID-19. Study context: COVID-19 samples collected from the United States, Italy and Spain covered acute and convalescent phases. T cells, B-cell-depleted T cells, or PBMCs supplied cDNA or gDNA.

V dropped 1 base and J dropped 2; count of bases not matched to a gene: 6. The CDR3 is made up of 16 amino acids. Looked up from germline, CDR1 is LGHDT and CDR2 is YNNKEL (reference sequence). In the study's own analysis: Researchers report that nucleated cell counts were estimated from reference gene primer amplification. Using immunoSEQ multiplex PCR, the repertoire was profiled, and TCRdb retains in-frame clones only, with some absent. The V and J calls and the clone size are those of that table, but D and trimming were determined from the DNA. The sample contains under 60,000 clones, roughly 87% of which appear only once.

Sequencing used peripheral blood. This rearrangement joins TRBV3-1 (or the pseudogene TRBV3-2) to TRBJ2-5; 8 bases agree with TRBD1. The receptor comes from a man in his sixties with acute or convalescent COVID-19. The CDR3 spells CASSQAYGTGQETQYF. As DNA, the CDR3 is TGTGCCAGCAGCCAAGCATACGGGACAGGACAAGAGACCCAGTACTTC.